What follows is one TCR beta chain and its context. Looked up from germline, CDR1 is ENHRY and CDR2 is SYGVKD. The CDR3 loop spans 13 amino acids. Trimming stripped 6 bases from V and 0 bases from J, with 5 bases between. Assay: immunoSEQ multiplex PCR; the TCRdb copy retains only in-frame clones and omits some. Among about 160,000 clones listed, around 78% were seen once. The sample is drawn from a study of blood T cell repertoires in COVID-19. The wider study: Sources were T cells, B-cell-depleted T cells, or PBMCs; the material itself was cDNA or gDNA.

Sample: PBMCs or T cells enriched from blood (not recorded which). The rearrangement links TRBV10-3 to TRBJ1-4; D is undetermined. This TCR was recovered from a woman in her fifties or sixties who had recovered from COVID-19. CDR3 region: CAIRGATNEKLFF. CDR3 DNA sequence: TGTGCCATCAGAGGAGCAACTAATGAAAAACTGTTTTTT.